What follows is one TCR beta chain and its context. This sample is part of a study of control samples from healthy donors and cancer patients. The assay was immunoSEQ multiplex PCR, and TCRdb's table has in-frame clones only and misses some. The table records around 100,000 clones, 88% of them present only once. CDR3 length: 15 residues. In germline, CDR1 is SGHRS, CDR2 YFSETQ. V shed 0 bases and J shed 2 bases, with 11 bases lying between them. Sequencing input: blood. The chain carries TRBV5-1 and TRBJ2-5, with no clear D. The receptor's source is a woman between 70 and 85 years old in good health. CDR3 region: CASSLAAEKQETQYF. The CDR3 bases are TGCGCCAGCAGCTTGGCGGCGGAGAAGCAAGAGACCCAGTACTTC.